This entry features one T cell receptor beta chain sequence. What it binds is not known. A J-beta primer mix and a sample-barcoded 5' primer were used in a second PCR of roughly 6 to 12 cycles. Every individual sample yielded 2.5 million or more paired-end reads (each containing CDR3). MiXCR, run by TCRdb on the 5' RACE reads, gives a single entry per CDR3 protein. The sample carries about a million distinct CDR3 sequences, roughly 48% recorded once. The CDR3 sequence is 15 residues long. Germline V gene data show CDR1 as SGDLS and CDR2 as YYNGEE. Per sample, no less than 6 micrograms of total RNA were extracted. The sample is drawn from a study of blood T cells in healthy people across ages. Findings of the study overall: Roughly linear declines in TCR beta diversity per million T cells occurred with age. Whereas aged donors had fewer naive CD4+ cells, long-lived donors had more of them and higher diversity.

Sequenced input: blood. The receptor comes from a man aged 25-45 years in good health. The rearrangement joins TRBV9 to TRBJ2-1; D is undetermined. The closer fit of TRBJ2-7 to the DNA end suggests the J call may be wrong. CDR3 sequence (DNA): TGTGCCAGCAGCCTCCCCCTTAGCTCCTACAATGAGCAGTACTTC. It is translated as CASSLPLSSYNEQYF.